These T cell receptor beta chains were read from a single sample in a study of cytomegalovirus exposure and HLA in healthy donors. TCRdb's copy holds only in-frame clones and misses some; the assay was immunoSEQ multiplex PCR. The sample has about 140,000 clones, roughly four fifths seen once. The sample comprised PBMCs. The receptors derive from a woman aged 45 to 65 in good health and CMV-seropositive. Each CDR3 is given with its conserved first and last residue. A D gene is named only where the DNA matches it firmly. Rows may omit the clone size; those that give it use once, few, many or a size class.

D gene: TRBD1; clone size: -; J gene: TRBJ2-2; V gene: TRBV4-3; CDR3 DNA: TGCGCCAGCAGCCGAAACCCCACAGGGGGCATAAACACCGGGGAGCTGTTTTTT; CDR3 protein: CASSRNPTGGINTGELFF
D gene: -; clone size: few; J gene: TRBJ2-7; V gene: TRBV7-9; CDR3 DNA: TGTGCCAGCAGCTTAAAGGTTGCGGAATCCTACGAGCAGTACTTC; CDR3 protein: CASSLKVAESYEQYF
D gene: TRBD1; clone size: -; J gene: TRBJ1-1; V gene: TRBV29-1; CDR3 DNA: TGCAGCGTGGGACAGATGAACACTGAAGCTTTCTTT; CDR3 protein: CSVGQMNTEAFF
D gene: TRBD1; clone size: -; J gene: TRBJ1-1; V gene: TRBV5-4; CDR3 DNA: TGTGCCAGCAGCTCTGTGACAGGGTACACTGAAGCTTTCTTT; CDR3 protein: CASSSVTGYTEAFF
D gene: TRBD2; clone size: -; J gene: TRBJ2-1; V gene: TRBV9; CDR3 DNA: TGTGCCAGCAGCTTAACGGGGACTAGCGGGAGTAATGAGCAGTTCTTC; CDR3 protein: CASSLTGTSGSNEQFF
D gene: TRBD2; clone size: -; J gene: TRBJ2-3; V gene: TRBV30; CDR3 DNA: TGTGCCTGGAGCACTAGCGGGGGGCACGATACGCAGTATTTT; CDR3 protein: CAWSTSGGHDTQYF
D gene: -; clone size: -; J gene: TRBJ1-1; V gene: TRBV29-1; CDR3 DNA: TGCAGCGTTGGGCAGCCTAGGGGACGGGAGTATACTGAAGCTTTCTTT; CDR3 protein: CSVGQPRGREYTEAFF
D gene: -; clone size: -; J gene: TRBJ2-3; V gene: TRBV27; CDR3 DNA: TGTGCCAGCAGTTTATCCTCTAGCACAGATACGCAGTATTTT; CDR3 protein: CASSLSSSTDTQYF
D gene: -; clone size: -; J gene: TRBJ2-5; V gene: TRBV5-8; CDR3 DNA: TGTGCCAGCAGCTTGGTAAATCGAGAGACCCAGTACTTC; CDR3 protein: CASSLVNRETQYF
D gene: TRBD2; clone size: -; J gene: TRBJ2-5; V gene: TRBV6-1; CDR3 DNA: TGTGCCAGCAGCTCCCTTGGACTAGCCACAAAGACCCAGTACTTC; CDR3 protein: CASSSLGLATKTQYF
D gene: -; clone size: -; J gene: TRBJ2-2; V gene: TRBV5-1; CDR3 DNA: TGCGCCAGCAGCTTTGGCAGGGGTACCGGGGAGCTGTTTTTT; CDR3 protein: CASSFGRGTGELFF
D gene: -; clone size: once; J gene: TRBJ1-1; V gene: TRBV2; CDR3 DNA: TGTGCCAGCAGTGCGGATTCAGGGAATACTGAAGCTTTCTTT; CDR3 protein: CASSADSGNTEAFF
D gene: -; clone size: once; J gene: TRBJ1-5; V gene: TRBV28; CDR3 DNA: TGTGCCAGCAGGTTTCTCAGGGGTTCCAATCAGCCCCAGCATTTT; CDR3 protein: CASRFLRGSNQPQHF
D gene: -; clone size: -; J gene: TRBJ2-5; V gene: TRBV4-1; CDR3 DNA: TGCGCCAGCAGCCAAGATTCCCGAACTTCCCGGCAGTACTTC; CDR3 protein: CASSQDSRTSRQYF
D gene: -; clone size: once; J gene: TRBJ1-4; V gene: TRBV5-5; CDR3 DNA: TGTGCCAGCAGGCGGGCATCAAATGAAAAACTGTTTTTT; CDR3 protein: CASRRASNEKLFF
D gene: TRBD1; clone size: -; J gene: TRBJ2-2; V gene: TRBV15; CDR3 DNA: TGTGCCACCAGCAGAGATGTAAGGGGGCTCGACGGGGAGCTGTTTTTT; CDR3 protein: CATSRDVRGLDGELFF
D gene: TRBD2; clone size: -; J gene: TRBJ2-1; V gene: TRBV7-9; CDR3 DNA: TGTGCCAGCAGCCCCGGCTGGACTAGCGGGGGTGGGGATGAGCAGTTCTTC; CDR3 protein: CASSPGWTSGGGDEQFF
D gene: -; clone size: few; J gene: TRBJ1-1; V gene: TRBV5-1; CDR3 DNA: TGCGCCAGCAGCTTGACCGTCCCTGGGGAAGAAACCAGAGGGGCTTTCTTT; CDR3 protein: CASSLTVPGEETRGAFF
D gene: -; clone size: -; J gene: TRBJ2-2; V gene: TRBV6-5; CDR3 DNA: TGTGCCAGCAGTTACTCTATGTCCCGGGAGCTGTTTTTT; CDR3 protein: CASSYSMSRELFF
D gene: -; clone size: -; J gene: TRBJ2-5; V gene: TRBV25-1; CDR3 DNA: TGTGCCAGCAGTGACCTTGGGGGGCAAGAGACCCAGTACTTC; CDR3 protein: CASSDLGGQETQYF
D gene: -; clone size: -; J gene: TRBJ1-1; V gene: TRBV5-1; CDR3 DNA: TGCGCCAGCAGCCAACAGGGCGGAGGCACTGAAGCTTTCTTT; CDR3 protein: CASSQQGGGTEAFF
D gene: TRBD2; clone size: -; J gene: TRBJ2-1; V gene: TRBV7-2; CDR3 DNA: TGTGCCAGCAGGTATAGCGGGGATGTGAGTGAGCAGTTCTTC; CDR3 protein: CASRYSGDVSEQFF
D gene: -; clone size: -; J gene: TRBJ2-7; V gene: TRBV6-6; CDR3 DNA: TGTGCCAGCAGTTACGGGACTCTCTACGAGCAGTACTTC; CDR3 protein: CASSYGTLYEQYF